This TCR beta chain comes out of a study of T cell changes during pregnancy in multiple sclerosis. Unmatched junction bases numbered 11, after V lost 7 bases and J lost 10 bases. Germline CDR1 and CDR2: LNHDA and SQIVND (reference sequence). The length of the CDR3 is 16 residues. Profiled with immunoSEQ multiplex PCR; TCRdb holds only in-frame clones, not every one. The sample shows under 55,000 clones, about nine tenths of them seen only once. This sample comprised CD4+ T cells from peripheral blood mononuclear cells, obtained after pregnancy. V is TRBV19 and J is TRBJ1-6; TRBD1 matches at 12 bases. This clonotype was obtained from a female donor in good health, enrolled as a control in a pregnancy study. CDR3 nucleotides: TGTGCCAGTACCAAACGGGACAGGGGGCAGGGGTCACCCCTCCACTTT. It specifies CASTKRDRGQGSPLHF.